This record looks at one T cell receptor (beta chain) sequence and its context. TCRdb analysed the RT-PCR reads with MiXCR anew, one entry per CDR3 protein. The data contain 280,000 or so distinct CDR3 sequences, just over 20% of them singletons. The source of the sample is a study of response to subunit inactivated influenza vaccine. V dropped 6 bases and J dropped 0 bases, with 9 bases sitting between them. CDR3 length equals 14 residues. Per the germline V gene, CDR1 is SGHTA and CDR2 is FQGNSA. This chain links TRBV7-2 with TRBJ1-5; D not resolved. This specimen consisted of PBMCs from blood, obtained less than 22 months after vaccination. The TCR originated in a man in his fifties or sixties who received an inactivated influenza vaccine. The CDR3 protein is CASRAGNSNQPQHF. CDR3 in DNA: TGTGCCAGCAGAGCCGGAAATAGCAATCAGCCCCAGCATTTT.